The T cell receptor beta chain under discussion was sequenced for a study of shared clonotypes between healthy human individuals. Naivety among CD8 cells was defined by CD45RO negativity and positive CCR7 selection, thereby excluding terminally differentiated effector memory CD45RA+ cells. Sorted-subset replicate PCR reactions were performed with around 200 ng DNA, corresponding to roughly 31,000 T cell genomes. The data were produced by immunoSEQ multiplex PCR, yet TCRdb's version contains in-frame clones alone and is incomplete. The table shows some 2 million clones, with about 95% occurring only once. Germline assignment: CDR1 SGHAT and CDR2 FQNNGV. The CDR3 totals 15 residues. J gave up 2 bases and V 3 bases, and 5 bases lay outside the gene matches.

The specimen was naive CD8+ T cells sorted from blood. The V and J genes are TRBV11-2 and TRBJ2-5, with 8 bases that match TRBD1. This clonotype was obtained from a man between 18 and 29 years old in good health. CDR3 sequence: CASSFQGAKQETQYF. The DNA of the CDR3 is TGTGCCAGCAGCTTCCAGGGGGCCAAACAAGAGACCCAGTACTTC.